This T cell receptor beta chain appears in the sequencing data of a study of technical replicates of blood from a few donors. TCRdb keeps only in-frame clones here, not all; method: immunoSEQ multiplex PCR. This repertoire shows 65,000 to 85,000 clones, roughly 96% found once; its top ten account for around 0.2%. This CDR3 is built from 18 residues. The germline V gene encodes CDR1 SGHAT and CDR2 FQNNGV. Trimming cost V 2 bases and J 0 bases, with 17 bases left between them. The chain uses TRBV11-2 and TRBJ1-3; D may be TRBD1 (5 bases). The clonotype originates from a human donor in good health. The sample comprised T cells isolated from PBMCs. The CDR3 DNA sequence: TGTGCCAGCAGCTTATTGTTCGGCAGGGTGAGCTCTGGAAACACCATATATTTT. Translation gives CASSLLFGRVSSGNTIYF. Complete variable domain (other parts from reference TRBV11-2 and TRBJ1-3): EAGVAQSPRYKIIEKRQSVAFWCNPISGHATLYWYQQILGQGPKLLIQFQNNGVVDDSQLPKDRFSAERLKGVDSTLKIQPAKLEDSAVYLCASSLLFGRVSSGNTIYFGEGSWLTVV.